The 9 T cell receptor beta chains below were found in one sample sequenced in a study of T cells in localized non-small cell lung cancer. This table comes from immunoSEQ multiplex PCR, and its TCRdb copy is limited to in-frame clones, with some not included. The sample yields roughly 15,000 clones, about 85% seen once. Material: peripheral blood, obtained before any cancer treatment. These receptors were obtained from a woman aged 40-70 years with stage I lung adenocarcinoma.

Points on this clone: The junction shows a germline mismatch at one end, possibly a read error. The J gene is TRBJ2-7, the V gene TRBV7-7; 9 positions match TRBD2. Germline V CDR1 and CDR2: SSHAT, FNYEAQ (reference sequence). This CDR3 is 15 amino acids long. In DNA form, the CDR3 reads TGTGCTAGCAGCCCCGCGACTAGCGGTGGCTACGAGCAGTACTTC. Translated: CASSPATSGGYEQYF.

This clone has a handful of counts. This chain connects TRBV15 to TRBJ1-2; D gene ambiguous. The CDR3 has 12 residues. The V and J ends lost 5 bases and 8 bases respectively, with 12 bases between them. Germline values: CDR1 LNHNV, CDR2 YYDKDF (reference sequence). The CDR3 region is CATSPRVGGYTF. Here the CDR3 DNA reads TGTGCCACCAGCCCCCGGGTCGGGGGCTACACCTTC.

With respect to this clone: The junction shows a germline mismatch at one end, possibly a read error. As DNA, the CDR3 is TGTGCTAGCAGCTTAGGACGGACCATTAACACCGGGGAGCTGTTTTTT. As protein: CASSLGRTINTGELFF. J is TRBJ2-2 and V is TRBV7-7; D is undetermined. This CDR3 has 16 residues. CDR1 is SSHAT and CDR2 is FNYEAQ in the germline V gene (reference sequence).

The genes are TRBV4-2 and TRBJ1-2; 7 bases agree with TRBD1. CDR1 is LGHNA, CDR2 YNFKEQ, per germline. CDR3 length equals 12 residues. The ends lost 3 bases at V and 6 bases at J; junction bases unmatched: 1. The CDR3 spells CASSHDRDGYTF. DNA for the CDR3: TGTGCCAGCAGCCACGACAGGGATGGCTACACCTTC.

The rearrangement links TRBV11-2 to TRBJ1-2; a possible D gene is TRBD1 (5 bases). Between the trimmed V and J ends, which lost 0 bases and 3 bases, there was a span of 8 bases. CDR3 length equals 14 residues. The germline V gene has CDR1 SGHAT and CDR2 FQNNGV. The CDR3 DNA is TGTGCCAGCAGCTTAGATGGGACCTACTATGGCTACACCTTC. Its translation is CASSLDGTYYGYTF. The full variable domain, its missing parts supplied by reference TRBV11-2 and TRBJ1-2, is EAGVAQSPRYKIIEKRQSVAFWCNPISGHATLYWYQQILGQGPKLLIQFQNNGVVDDSQLPKDRFSAERLKGVDSTLKIQPAKLEDSAVYLCASSLDGTYYGYTFGSGTRLTVV.

The chain joins TRBV28 to TRBJ1-6, with D perhaps TRBD1 (6 bases). Germline CDR1 reads MDHEN; CDR2 reads SYDVKM. Trimming took off 5 bases at V and 3 bases at J, with 17 bases between the two ends. This CDR3 spans 17 amino acids. The CDR3 nucleotides are TGTGCCAGCAGTCCTGCACAGGGCTTTCGCTATAATTCACCCCTCCACTTT. The encoded protein is CASSPAQGFRYNSPLHF. The entire variable domain, with the rest obtained from reference TRBV28 and TRBJ1-6, is as follows: DVKVTQSSRYLVKRTGEKVFLECVQDMDHENMFWYRQDPGLGLRLIYFSYDVKMKEKGDIPEGYSVSREKKERFSLILESASTNQTSMYLCASSPAQGFRYNSPLHFGNGTRLTVT.

The genes are TRBV6-5 and TRBJ2-7, with 7 bases that match TRBD1. J lost 4 bases, V lost 6 bases, and 12 bases had no gene match. Germline CDR1 is MNHEY and CDR2 is SVGAGI. This CDR3 has 15 residues. CDR3 residues: CASRKNRDSSYEQYF. The CDR3 DNA reads TGTGCCAGCAGAAAAAATCGGGACAGCTCGTACGAGCAGTACTTC.

The chain joins TRBV7-2 to TRBJ2-2; perhaps TRBD1 as D (5 bases). CDR3 length: 14 amino acids. Trimming left V 2 bases short and J 4 bases short, with 8 bases between. Germline loops: CDR1 SGHTA, CDR2 FQGNSA. CDR3 nucleotide sequence: TGTGCCAGCAGCTTATTAGGGGTCACCGGGGAGCTGTTTTTT. Amino acid sequence: CASSLLGVTGELFF.

The genes are TRBV10-3 and TRBJ1-4, with D hard to call. Trimming stripped 2 bases from V and 3 bases from J, with 7 bases between. Germline CDR1 and CDR2: ENHRY and SYGVKD. The CDR3 sequence is 14 residues long. The CDR3 DNA reads as TGTGCCATCAGTGAGAACGGACCTAATGAAAAACTGTTTTTT. This gives the protein CAISENGPNEKLFF.